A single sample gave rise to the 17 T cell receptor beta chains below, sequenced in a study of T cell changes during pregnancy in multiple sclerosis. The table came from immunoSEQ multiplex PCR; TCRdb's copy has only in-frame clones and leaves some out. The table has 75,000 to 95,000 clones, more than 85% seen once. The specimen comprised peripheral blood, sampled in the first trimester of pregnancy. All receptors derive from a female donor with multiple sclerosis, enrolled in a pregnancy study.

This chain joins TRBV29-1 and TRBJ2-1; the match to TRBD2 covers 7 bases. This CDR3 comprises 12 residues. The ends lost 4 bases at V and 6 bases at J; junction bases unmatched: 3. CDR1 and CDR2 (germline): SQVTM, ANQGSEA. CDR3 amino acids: CSVASSGNEQFF. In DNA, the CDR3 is TGCAGCGTTGCCTCTAGCGGCAATGAGCAGTTCTTC.

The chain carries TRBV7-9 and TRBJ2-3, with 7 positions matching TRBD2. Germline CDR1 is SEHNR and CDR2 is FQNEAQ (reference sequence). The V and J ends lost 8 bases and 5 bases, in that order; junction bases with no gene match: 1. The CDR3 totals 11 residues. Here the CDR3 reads CASWGGDTQYF. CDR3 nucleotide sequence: TGTGCCAGCTGGGGGGGAGATACGCAGTATTTT.

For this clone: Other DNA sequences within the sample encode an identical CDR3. The CDR3 DNA follows: TGTGCCAGCAGCGTAACGGGAACCGGGGAGCTGTTTTTT. Its translation: CASSVTGTGELFF. The chain uses TRBV9 and TRBJ2-2; tentative D call: TRBD2 (5 bases). Germline V gene sequence: CDR1 SGDLS, CDR2 YYNGEE. The CDR3 runs to 13 residues. Trimming stripped 1 base from V and 5 bases from J, with 6 bases between.

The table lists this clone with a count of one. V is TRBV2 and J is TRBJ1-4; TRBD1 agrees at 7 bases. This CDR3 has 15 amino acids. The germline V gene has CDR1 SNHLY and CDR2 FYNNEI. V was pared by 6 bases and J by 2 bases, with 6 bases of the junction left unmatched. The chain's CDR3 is CASRVTGVTNEKLFF. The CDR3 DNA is TGTGCCAGCAGGGTTACAGGGGTGACTAATGAAAAACTGTTTTTT.

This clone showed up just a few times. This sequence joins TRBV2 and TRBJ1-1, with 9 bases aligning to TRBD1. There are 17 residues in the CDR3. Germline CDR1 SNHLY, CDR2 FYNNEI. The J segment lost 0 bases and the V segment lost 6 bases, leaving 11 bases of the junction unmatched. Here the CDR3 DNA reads TGTGCCAGCAGCCGCGTTCGACAGGGGGGCATGAACACTGAAGCTTTCTTT. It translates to CASSRVRQGGMNTEAFF.

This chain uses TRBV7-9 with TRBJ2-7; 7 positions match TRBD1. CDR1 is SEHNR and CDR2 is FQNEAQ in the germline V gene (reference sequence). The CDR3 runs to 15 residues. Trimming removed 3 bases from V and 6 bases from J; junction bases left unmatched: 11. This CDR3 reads CASSFSRTGGVEQYF. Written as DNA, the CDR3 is TGTGCCAGCAGCTTCTCGCGGACAGGAGGTGTCGAGCAGTACTTC.

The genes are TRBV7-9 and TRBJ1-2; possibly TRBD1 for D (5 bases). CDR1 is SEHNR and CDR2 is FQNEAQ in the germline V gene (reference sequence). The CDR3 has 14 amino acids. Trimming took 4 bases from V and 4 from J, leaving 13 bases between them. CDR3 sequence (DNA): TGTGCCAGCAGCTCCCGAGCGGGGGTCTATGGCTACACCTTC. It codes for CASSSRAGVYGYTF.

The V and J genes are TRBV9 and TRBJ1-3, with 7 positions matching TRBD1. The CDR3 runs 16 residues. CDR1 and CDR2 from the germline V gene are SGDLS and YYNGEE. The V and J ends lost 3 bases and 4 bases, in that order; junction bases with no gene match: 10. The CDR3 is CASSDPDRREGNTIYF. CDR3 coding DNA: TGTGCCAGCAGCGACCCGGACAGGCGTGAGGGAAACACCATATATTTT.

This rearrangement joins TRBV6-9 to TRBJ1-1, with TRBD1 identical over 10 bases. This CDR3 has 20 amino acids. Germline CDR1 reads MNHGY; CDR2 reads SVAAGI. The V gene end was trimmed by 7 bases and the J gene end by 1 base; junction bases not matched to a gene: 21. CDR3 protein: CASTRRATGTGDSENTEAFF. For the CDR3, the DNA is TGTGCCAGCACCCGAAGGGCAACCGGGACAGGGGACTCGGAGAACACTGAAGCTTTCTTT.

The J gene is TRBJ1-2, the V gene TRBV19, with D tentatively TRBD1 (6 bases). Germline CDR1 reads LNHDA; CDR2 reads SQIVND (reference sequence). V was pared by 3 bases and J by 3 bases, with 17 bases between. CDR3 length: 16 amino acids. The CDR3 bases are TGTGCCAGTAGTATCCGGACAGCCCGAATTGACTATGGCTACACCTTC. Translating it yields CASSIRTARIDYGYTF.

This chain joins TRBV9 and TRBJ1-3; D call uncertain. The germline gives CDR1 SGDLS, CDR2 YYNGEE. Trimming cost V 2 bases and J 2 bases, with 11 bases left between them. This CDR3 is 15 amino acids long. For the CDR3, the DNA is TGTGCCAGCAGCGTGGAGGGTTCGGCTGGAAACACCATATATTTT. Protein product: CASSVEGSAGNTIYF. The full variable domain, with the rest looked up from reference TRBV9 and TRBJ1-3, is DSGVTQTPKHLITATGQRVTLRCSPRSGDLSVYWYQQSLDQGLQFLIQYYNGEERAKGNILERFSAQQFPDLHSELNLSSLELGDSALYFCASSVEGSAGNTIYFGEGSWLTVV.

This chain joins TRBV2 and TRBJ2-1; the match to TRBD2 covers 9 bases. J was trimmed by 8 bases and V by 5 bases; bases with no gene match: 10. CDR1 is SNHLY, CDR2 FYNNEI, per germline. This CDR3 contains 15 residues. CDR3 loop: CASSLLAGVADEQFF. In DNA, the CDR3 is TGTGCCAGCAGTCTTTTAGCGGGAGTAGCAGATGAGCAGTTCTTC.

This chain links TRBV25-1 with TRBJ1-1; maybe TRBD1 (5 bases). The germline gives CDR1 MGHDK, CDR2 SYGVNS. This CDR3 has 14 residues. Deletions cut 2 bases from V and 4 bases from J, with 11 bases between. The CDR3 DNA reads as TGTGCCAGCAGTGAAAATCAGGGCGGCACTGAAGCTTTCTTT. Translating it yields CASSENQGGTEAFF. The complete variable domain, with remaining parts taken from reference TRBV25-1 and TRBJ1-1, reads EADIYQTPRYLVIGTGKKITLECSQTMGHDKMYWYQQDPGMELHLIHYSYGVNSTEKGDLSSESTVSRIRTEHFPLTLESARPSHTSQYLCASSENQGGTEAFFGQGTRLTVV.

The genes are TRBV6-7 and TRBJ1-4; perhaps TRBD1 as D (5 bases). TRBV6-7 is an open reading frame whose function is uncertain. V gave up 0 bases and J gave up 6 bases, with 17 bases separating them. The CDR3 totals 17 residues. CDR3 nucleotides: TGTGCCAGCAGTTACTCGAACAGAGGCAGGGTAGATGAAAAACTGTTTTTT. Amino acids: CASSYSNRGRVDEKLFF.

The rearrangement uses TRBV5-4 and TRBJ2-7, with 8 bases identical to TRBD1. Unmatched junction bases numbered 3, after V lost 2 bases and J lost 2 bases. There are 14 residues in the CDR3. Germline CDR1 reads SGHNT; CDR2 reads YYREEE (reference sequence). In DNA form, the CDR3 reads TGTGCCAGCAGCTTCGGACAGGGCCCCTACGAGCAGTACTTC. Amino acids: CASSFGQGPYEQYF. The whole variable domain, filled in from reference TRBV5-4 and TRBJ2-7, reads ETGVTQSPTHLIKTRGQQVTLRCSSQSGHNTVSWYQQALGQGPQFIFQYYREEENGRGNFPPRFSGLQFPNYSSELNVNALELDDSALYLCASSFGQGPYEQYFGPGTRLTVT.

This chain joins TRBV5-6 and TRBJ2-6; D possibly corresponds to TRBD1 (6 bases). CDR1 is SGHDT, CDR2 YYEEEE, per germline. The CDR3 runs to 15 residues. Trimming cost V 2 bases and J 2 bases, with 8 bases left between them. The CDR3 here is CASSFQGTGANVLTF. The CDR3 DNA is TGTGCCAGCAGCTTCCAGGGGACTGGGGCCAACGTCCTGACTTTC.

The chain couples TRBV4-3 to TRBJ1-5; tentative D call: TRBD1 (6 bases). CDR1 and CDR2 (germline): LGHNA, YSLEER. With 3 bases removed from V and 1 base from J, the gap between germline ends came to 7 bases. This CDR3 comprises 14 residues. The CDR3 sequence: CASSHDRSNQPQHF. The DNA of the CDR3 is TGCGCCAGCAGCCACGACAGGAGCAATCAGCCCCAGCATTTT.